Listed here is a single T cell receptor beta chain. This specimen belongs to a study of control samples from healthy donors and cancer patients. Profiled with immunoSEQ multiplex PCR; TCRdb holds only in-frame clones, not every one. The sample yields 95,000 to 110,000 clones, 80% to 90% seen once. The CDR3 is made up of 16 amino acids. Sequencing input: PBMCs. V gene TRBV21-1 combines with J gene TRBJ2-5; the listed D gene, TRBD2, was not tested against the DNA. TRBV21-1 constitutes a pseudogene. The clonotype was recovered from a man aged 55 to 70 with lung cancer. The CDR3 reads CASRGLAGGPRETQYF. Written as DNA, the CDR3 is TGTGCCAGCCGCGGACTAGCGGGGGGGCCGCGAGAGACCCAGTACTTC.